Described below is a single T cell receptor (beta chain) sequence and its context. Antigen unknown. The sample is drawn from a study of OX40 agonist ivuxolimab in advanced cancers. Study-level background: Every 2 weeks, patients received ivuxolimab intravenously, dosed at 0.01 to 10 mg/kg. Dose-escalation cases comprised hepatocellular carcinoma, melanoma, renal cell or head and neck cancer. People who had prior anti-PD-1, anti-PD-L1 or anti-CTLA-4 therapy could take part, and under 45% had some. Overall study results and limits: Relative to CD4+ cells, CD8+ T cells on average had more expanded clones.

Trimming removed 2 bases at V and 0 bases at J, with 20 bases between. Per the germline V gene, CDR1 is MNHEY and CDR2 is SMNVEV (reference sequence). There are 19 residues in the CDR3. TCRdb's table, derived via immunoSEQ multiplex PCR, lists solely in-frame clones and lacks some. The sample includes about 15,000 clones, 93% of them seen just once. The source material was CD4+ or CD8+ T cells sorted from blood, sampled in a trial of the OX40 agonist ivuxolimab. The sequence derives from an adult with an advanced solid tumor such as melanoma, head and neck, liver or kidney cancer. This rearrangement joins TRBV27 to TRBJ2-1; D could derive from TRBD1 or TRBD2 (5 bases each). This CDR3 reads CASSLLGEGESNSYNEQFF. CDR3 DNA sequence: TGTGCCAGCAGTTTACTCGGAGAAGGGGAGTCAAACTCCTACAATGAGCAGTTCTTC.